This T cell receptor beta chain was documented in a study of CD8 T cells in ankylosing spondylitis. Findings of the study overall: The study looked at matched synovial fluid samples from ankylosing spondylitis patients. Disease-linked clones were reported to be significantly enriched there. A TCR beta motif of under 10 highly homologous variants appeared characteristic of ankylosing spondylitis blood. Peripheral blood samples showed relatively rare disease-linked clones, and these clones were CD8+.

On this clonotype: Its target is not known.

With molecular barcodes, quantitative 5'-RACE was used to make the TCR beta libraries. TCRdb itself ran the 5' RACE reads through MiXCR, one entry per CDR3 protein. The table lists a few hundred thousand distinct CDR3 sequences, under 25% of them singletons. This CDR3 has 13 amino acids. V lost 6 bases and J lost 7, with 16 bases in between. Germline CDR1 SQVTM, CDR2 ANQGSEA. The source material was blood, either unsorted or a sorted T cell fraction (not recorded which). The chain uses TRBV29-1 and TRBJ2-1; unclear D gene. This receptor was obtained from a female donor with ankylosing spondylitis or in good health (not recorded which). CDR3 DNA: TGCAGCGTCGGGCAGGTAAAGAATAATGAGCAGTTCTTC. Translation: CSVGQVKNNEQFF.